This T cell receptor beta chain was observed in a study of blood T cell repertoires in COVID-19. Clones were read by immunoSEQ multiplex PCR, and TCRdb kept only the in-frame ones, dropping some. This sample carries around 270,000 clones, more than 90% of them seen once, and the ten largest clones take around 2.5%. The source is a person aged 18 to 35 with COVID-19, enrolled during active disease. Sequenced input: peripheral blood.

The CDR3 spells CASSKRASGEYNEQFF. CDR3 nucleotide sequence: TGTGCCAGCAGCAAAAGGGCTAGCGGAGAGTACAATGAGCAGTTCTTC. V gene TRBV21-1 combines with J gene TRBJ2-1; the D segment call TRBD2 is taken from the table without a DNA check. TRBV21-1 corresponds to a pseudogene. The length of the CDR3 is 16 residues.